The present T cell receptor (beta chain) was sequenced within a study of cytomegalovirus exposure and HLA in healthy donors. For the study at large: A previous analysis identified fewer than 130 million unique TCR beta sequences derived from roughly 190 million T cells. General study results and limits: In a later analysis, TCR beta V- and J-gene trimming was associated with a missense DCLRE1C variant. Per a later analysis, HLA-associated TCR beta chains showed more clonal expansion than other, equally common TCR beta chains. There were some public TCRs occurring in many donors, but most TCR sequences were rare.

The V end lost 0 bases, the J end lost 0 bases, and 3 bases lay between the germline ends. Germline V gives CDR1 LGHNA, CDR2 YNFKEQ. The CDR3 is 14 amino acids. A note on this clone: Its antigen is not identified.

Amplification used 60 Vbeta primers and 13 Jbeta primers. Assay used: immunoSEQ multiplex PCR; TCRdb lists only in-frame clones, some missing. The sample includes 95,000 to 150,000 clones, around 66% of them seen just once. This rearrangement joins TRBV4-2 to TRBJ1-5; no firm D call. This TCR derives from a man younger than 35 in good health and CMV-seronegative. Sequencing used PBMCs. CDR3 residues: CASSQDNSNQPQHF. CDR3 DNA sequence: TGTGCCAGCAGCCAAGACAATAGCAATCAGCCCCAGCATTTT.